This record covers a single T cell receptor (beta chain). This sample stems from a study of blood T cell repertoires in COVID-19. Overall study: Both acute and convalescent COVID-19 samples were obtained from the United States, Italy and Spain. PBMCs, B-cell-depleted T cells, or T cells provided the cDNA or gDNA that made up the material.

In the study's own analysis: Cell counts per sample came from amplifying reference gene primers. Assay: immunoSEQ multiplex PCR; the TCRdb copy retains only in-frame clones and omits some. That table gives V, J and clone size, and the DNA gave D and trimming. The sample consists of fewer than 140,000 clones, roughly four fifths of them appearing once. V lost 5 bases, J lost 0 bases, and 12 bases lay in between. There are 15 residues in the CDR3. Germline lookup yields CDR1 SGDLS and CDR2 YYNGEE. Patients at the Seattle site were enrolled during active infection and followed longitudinally. This sequence joins TRBV9 and TRBJ2-1, with a weak D call TRBD2 (5 bases). The sequenced sample consisted of peripheral blood. The receptor was isolated from an elderly man with COVID-19, enrolled during active disease. In DNA, the CDR3 is TGTGCCAGCAGTGATGACTACAGCTCCTACAATGAGCAGTTCTTC. This gives the protein CASSDDYSSYNEQFF.